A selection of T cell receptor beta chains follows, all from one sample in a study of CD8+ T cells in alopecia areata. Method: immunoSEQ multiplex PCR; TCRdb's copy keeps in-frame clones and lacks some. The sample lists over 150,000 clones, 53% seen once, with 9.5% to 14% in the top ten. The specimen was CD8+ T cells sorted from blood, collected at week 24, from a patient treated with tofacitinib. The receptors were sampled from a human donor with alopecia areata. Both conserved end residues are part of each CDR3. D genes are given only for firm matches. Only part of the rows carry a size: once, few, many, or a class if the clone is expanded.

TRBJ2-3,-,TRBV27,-,TGTGCCAGCAGCGCCCCAGATACGCAGTATTTT,CASSAPDTQYF
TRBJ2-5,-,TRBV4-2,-,TGTGCCAGCAGCCAAGCGGTAGGGGAACAAGAGACCCAGTACTTC,CASSQAVGEQETQYF
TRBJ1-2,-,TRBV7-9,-,TGTGCCAGCAGCTTAGCGGGTTCCGAGGACTATGGCTACACCTTC,CASSLAGSEDYGYTF
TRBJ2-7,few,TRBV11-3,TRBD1,TGTGCCAGCAGGACAGGGACCACCTACGAGCAGTACTTC,CASRTGTTYEQYF
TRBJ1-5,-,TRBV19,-,TGTGCCAGTAGTCCGGGCGCCGGGGATTTTCAGCCCCAGCATTTT,CASSPGAGDFQPQHF
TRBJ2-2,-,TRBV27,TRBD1,TGTGCCAGCAGTCCCTCGACAGGGGAGGTAACCGGGGAGCTGTTTTTT,CASSPSTGEVTGELFF
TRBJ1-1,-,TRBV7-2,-,TGTGCCAGCAGGGGGGGACAAGATGAAGCTTTCTTT,CASRGGQDEAFF
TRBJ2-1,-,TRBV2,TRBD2,TGTGCCAGCAGTGATGCGTACGGGACTAGTAAGAATGAGCAGTTCTTC,CASSDAYGTSKNEQFF
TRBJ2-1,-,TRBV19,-,TGTGCCACCATGGGGTTTACAGGGTTCGGAGGGTACAATGAGCAGTTCTTC,CATMGFTGFGGYNEQFF
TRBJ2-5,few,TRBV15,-,TGTGCCACCAGCAGAGCATACCCGCCGGAGACCCAGTACTTC,CATSRAYPPETQYF
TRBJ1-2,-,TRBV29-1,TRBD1,TGCAGCGTTGCAGGGGGGTCCCACTATGGCTACACCTTC,CSVAGGSHYGYTF
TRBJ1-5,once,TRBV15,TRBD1,TGTGCCACCACCCCCAGTAACAGGGGCACACAGCCCCAGCATTTT,CATTPSNRGTQPQHF
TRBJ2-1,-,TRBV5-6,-,TGTGCCAGCAGCTCCGGGACCAACAATGAGCAGTTCTTC,CASSSGTNNEQFF
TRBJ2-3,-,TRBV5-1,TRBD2,TGCGCCAGCAGCTTGACTAGCGCGGGCACAGATACGCAGTATTTT,CASSLTSAGTDTQYF
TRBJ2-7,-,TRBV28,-,TGTGCCAGCAGTTTAAGCCCAGGCCGGCCCCAGGACTTC,CASSLSPGRPQDF
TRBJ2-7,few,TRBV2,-,TGTGCCAGCAGTGAAGCGGGTTACACCTACGAGCAGTACTTC,CASSEAGYTYEQYF
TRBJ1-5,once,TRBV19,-,TGTGCCAGTAGTATTGATAGGGAACAGCCCCAGCATTTT,CASSIDREQPQHF
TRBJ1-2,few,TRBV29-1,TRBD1,TGCAGCGCTGGGACAGGGATCGACTATGGCTACACCTTC,CSAGTGIDYGYTF
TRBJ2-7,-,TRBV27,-,TGTGCCAGCAGGAACAGTAATTCCTACGAGCAGTACTTC,CASRNSNSYEQYF
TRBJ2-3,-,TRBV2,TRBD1,TGTGCCAGCAGTGAAATGGGCGGACAGGCGAGCACAGATACGCAGTATTTT,CASSEMGGQASTDTQYF
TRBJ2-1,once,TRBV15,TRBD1,TGTGCCACCAGCTGGCGGACAGGGCTCAATGAGCAGTTCTTC,CATSWRTGLNEQFF
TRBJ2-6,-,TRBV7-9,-,TGTGCCAGCAGCTTAGGGCAGATGATCTCTGGGGCCAACGTCCTGACTTTC,CASSLGQMISGANVLTF
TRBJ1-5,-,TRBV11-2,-,TGTGCCAGCAGCTCTGGAGGGGTCAATCAGCCCCAGCATTTT,CASSSGGVNQPQHF
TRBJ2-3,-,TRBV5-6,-,TGTGCCAGCAGCAGGGTTTCAGATACGCAGTATTTT,CASSRVSDTQYF
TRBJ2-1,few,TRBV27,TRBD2,TGTGCCAGCAGTTTATCGACCAGCGGGGGGTACAATGAGCAGTTCTTC,CASSLSTSGGYNEQFF
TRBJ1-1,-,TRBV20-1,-,TGCAGTGCAGGTTTGAACACTGAAGCTTTCTTT,CSAGLNTEAFF
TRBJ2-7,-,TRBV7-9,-,TGTGCCAGCAGCGTCGGGACCCCCGGACTCTACGAGCAGTACTTC,CASSVGTPGLYEQYF
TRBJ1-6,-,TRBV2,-,TGTGCCAGCAGTGTAAGGGATTATTCACCCCTCCACTTT,CASSVRDYSPLHF
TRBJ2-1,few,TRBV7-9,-,TGTGCCAGCAGCTTACCGACTTCCGACGAGCAGTTCTTC,CASSLPTSDEQFF
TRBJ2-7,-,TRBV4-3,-,TGCGCCAGCAGCCAAGACCCTGGGCCCTACGAGCAGTACTTC,CASSQDPGPYEQYF
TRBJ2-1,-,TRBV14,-,TGTGCCAGCAGCCAAGATAGGACAGCCAACTACTACAATGAGCAGTTCTTC,CASSQDRTANYYNEQFF
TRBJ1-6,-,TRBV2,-,TGTGCCAGCAGTGAAGAGGGTACACCCCTCCACTTT,CASSEEGTPLHF
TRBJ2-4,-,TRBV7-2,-,TGTGCCAGCAGCTTATATCTGGCACCCGAACCCGCCAAAAACATTCAGTACTTC,CASSLYLAPEPAKNIQYF